One and the same sample provided the 7 T cell receptor beta chains below, sequenced in a study of CD8 T cells in cerebrospinal fluid in Alzheimer's disease. TCRdb reprocessed the 10x single-cell sequencing reads and keeps a single row for each CDR3 protein, giving no DNA. This sample's clone table lists roughly 1,000 distinct CDR3 sequences. The sample comprised cerebrospinal fluid. The receptors derive from a human donor with mild cognitive impairment.

According to its frequency, this clonotype is large. This chain joins TRBV9 and TRBJ1-6; TCRdb's D call, TRBD1, is unchecked because there is no DNA. CDR1 and CDR2 (germline): SGDLS, YYNGEE. CDR3 size: 20 residues. CDR3 amino acids: CASSGPGQRSSDSYNSPLHF.

This sequence joins TRBV7-2 and TRBJ2-1; TCRdb outputs TRBD1, but without DNA this stays unchecked. The germline CDR1 and CDR2 sequences are SGHTA and FQGNSA. This CDR3 is built from 13 residues. CDR3 sequence: CASSARVDNEQFF.

This clonotype is labeled medium-sized (0.01 to 0.1%) based on frequency. V gene TRBV19 combines with J gene TRBJ2-1; TCRdb returns TRBD1, unconfirmable since there is no DNA. Germline V gene data show CDR1 as LNHDA and CDR2 as SQIVND (reference sequence). CDR3 length: 13 residues. CDR3 in amino acids: CASAPLLYNEQFF.

By frequency, this clonotype is large. V is TRBV10-2 and J is TRBJ1-1; TCRdb lists TRBD1, though no DNA is available to test this call. Germline V gives CDR1 WSHSY, CDR2 SAAADI. CDR3 length equals 13 residues. CDR3 region: CASEGVGSTEAFF.

The V and J genes are TRBV7-2 and TRBJ1-1. CDR1 and CDR2 (germline): SGHTA, FQGNSA. The CDR3 has 13 amino acids. The chain's CDR3 is CASRGGLNTEAFF.

Its frequency marks this clonotype as large. The chain recombines TRBV5-1 with TRBJ1-1. This CDR3 spans 15 amino acids. Germline values: CDR1 SGHRS, CDR2 YFSETQ. CDR3 sequence reads: CASSFTASAGSEAFF. Full variable domain (outside the CDR3, taken from reference TRBV5-1 and TRBJ1-1): KAGVTQTPRYLIKTRGQQVTLSCSPISGHRSVSWYQQTPGQGLQFLFEYFSETQRNKGNFPGRFSGRQFSNSRSEMNVSTLELGDSALYLCASSFTASAGSEAFFGQGTRLTVV.

The V and J genes are TRBV19 and TRBJ1-1; TCRdb proposes TRBD1, but this gene call is untestable without DNA. The CDR3 is 15 amino acids. Germline lookup yields CDR1 LNHDA and CDR2 SQIVND (reference sequence). The CDR3 protein is CASTEQGRLNTEAFF.